This TCR beta chain derives from a study of cytomegalovirus exposure and HLA in healthy donors. Overall study: Genotyping of 398 donors showed that 80% to 85% belonged to the Caucasian-associated ancestry cluster. Study results and caveats: Compared with the approximately 680-donor mean, an Asian-associated ancestry cluster reportedly had fewer N-insertions, according to a later analysis. Judged likely to be a sequencing artifact was a cluster of highly shared sequence variants.

V was clipped by 4 bases and J by 4 bases, with 16 bases between them. Germline CDR1 MNHNS, CDR2 SASEGT. The CDR3 has 15 residues. This clone was counted between two and nine times. Its antigen is not identified. In the PCR, 60 Vbeta and 13 Jbeta primers were used. Sequenced by immunoSEQ multiplex PCR; TCRdb stores in-frame clones only, minus some. This table has over 130,000 clones, about 80% appearing once. The TCR sequence derives from a woman in her thirties or forties in good health and CMV-seropositive. Input material: PBMCs. This chain connects TRBV6-1 to TRBJ1-2; D is undetermined. The CDR3 DNA is TGTGCCAGCAGTGGGAGTCCGGTTCCTGGCTATGGCTACACCTTC. This sequence encodes CASSGSPVPGYGYTF.